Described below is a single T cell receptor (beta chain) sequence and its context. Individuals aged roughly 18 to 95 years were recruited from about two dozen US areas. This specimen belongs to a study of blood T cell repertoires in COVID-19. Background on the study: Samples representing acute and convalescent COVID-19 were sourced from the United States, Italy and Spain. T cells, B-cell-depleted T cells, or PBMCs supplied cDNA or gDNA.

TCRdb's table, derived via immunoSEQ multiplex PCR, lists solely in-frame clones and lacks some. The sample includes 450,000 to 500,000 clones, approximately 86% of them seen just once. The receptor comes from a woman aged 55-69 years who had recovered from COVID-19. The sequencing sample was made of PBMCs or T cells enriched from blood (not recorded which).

The chain's CDR3 is CASSPFDSALAGGYTF. Here the CDR3 DNA reads TGTGCCAGCTCACCATTCGACAGTGCCCTCGCGGGAGGCTACACCTTC. This rearrangement joins TRBV18 to TRBJ1-2; possible D gene TRBD1, 5 bases. CDR1 and CDR2 (germline): KGHSH, LQKENI. This CDR3 contains 16 residues. Trimming pared 2 bases from V and 8 bases from J, leaving 21 bases between.